This T cell receptor (beta chain) was identified in a study of CD8 T cells in ankylosing spondylitis. Study results and caveats: Blood from ankylosing spondylitis patients appeared to carry a characteristic roughly eight-variant TCR beta motif. The clones that were linked to disease were reported to be significantly enriched in matched synovial fluid samples from ankylosing spondylitis patients.

This clonotype was detected many times. Its cognate antigen is unknown. V lost 7 bases to trimming and J lost 5 bases; unmatched junction nucleotides: 11. Germline CDR1 reads LGHNA; CDR2 reads YSLEER. CDR3 length: 15 amino acids. Construction of TCR beta libraries was performed using quantitative 5'-RACE with molecular barcodes. In TCRdb, the 5' RACE reads were re-called with MiXCR into one record per CDR3 protein. The table records about 250,000 distinct CDR3 sequences, approximately 8.4% of them present only once. This rearrangement joins TRBV4-3 to TRBJ2-1; the match to TRBD2 covers 7 bases. Sequenced: blood, either unsorted or a sorted T cell fraction (not recorded which). The TCR was taken from a female donor with ankylosing spondylitis or in good health (not recorded which). The CDR3 sequence: CASTRTAGRDNEQFF. The CDR3 DNA reads TGCGCCAGCACCCGTACAGCGGGGCGAGACAATGAGCAGTTCTTC.